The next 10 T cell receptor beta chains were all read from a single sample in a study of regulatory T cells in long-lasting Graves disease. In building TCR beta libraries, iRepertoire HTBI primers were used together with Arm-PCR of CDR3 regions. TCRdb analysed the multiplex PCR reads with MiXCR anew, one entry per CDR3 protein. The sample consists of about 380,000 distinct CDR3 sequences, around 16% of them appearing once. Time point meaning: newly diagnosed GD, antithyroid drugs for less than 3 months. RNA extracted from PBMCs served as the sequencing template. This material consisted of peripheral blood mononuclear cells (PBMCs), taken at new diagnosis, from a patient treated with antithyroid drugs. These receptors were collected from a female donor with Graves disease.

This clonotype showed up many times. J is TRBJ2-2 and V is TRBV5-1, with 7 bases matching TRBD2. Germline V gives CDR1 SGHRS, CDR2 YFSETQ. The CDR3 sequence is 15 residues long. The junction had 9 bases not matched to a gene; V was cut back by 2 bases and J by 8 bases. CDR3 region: CASSFELASGGELFF. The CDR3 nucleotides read TGCGCCAGCAGCTTCGAACTAGCGTCCGGGGGGGAGCTGTTTTTT.

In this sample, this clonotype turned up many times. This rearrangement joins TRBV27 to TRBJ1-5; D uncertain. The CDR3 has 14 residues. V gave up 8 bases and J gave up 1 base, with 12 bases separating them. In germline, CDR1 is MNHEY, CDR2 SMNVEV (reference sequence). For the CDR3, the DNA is TGTGCCAGCCGAACGGGCAGGAGCAATCAGCCCCAGCATTTT. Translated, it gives CASRTGRSNQPQHF.

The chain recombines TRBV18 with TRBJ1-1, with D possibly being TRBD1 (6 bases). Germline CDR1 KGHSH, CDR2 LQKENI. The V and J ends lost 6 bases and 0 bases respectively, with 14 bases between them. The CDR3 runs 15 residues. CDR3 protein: CASSSTGPLNTEAFF. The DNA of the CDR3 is TGTGCCAGCTCGTCCACAGGGCCTCTGAACACTGAAGCTTTCTTT.

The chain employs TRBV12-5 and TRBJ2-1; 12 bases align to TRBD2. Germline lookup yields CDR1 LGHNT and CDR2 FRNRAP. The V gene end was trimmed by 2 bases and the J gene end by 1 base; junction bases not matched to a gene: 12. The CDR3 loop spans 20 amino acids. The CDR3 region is CASGLILAGGSNRSYNEQFF. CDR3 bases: TGTGCTAGTGGTTTGATCCTAGCGGGAGGGTCGAACCGTTCCTACAATGAGCAGTTCTTC. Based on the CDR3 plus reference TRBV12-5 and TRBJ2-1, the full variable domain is DARVTQTPRHKVTEMGQEVTMRCQPILGHNTVFWYRQTMMQGLELLAYFRNRAPLDDSGMPKDRFSAEMPDATLATLKIQPSEPRDSAVYFCASGLILAGGSNRSYNEQFFGPGTRLTVL.

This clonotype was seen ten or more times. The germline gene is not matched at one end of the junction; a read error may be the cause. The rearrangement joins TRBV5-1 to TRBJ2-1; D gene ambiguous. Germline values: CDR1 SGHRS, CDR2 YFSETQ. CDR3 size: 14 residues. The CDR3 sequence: CASSLTTSYNEQFF. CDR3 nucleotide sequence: TGTGCCAGCAGCTTGACCACCTCCTACAATGAGCAGTTCTTC.

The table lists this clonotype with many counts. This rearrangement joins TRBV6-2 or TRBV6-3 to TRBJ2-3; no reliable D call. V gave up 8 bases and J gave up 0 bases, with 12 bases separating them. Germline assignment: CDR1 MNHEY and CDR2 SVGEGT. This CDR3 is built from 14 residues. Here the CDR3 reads CASLLWQSTDTQYF. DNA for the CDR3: TGTGCCAGCTTGCTCTGGCAGAGCACAGATACGCAGTATTTT.

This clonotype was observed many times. CDR3 sequence reads: CSAGSGGTSAGELFF. CDR3 DNA sequence: TGCAGTGCTGGCTCAGGGGGCACCTCCGCCGGGGAGCTGTTTTTT. V gene TRBV20-1 combines with J gene TRBJ2-2, with TRBD1 identical over 8 bases. This CDR3 contains 15 residues. After removal of 5 bases from V and 6 bases from J, the junction contained 11 bases not matched to a gene. Looked up from germline, CDR1 is DFQATT and CDR2 is SNEGSKA (reference sequence).

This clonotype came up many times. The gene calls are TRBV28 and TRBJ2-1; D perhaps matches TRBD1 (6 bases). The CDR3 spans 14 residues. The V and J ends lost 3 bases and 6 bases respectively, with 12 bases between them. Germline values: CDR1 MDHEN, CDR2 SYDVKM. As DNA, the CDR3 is TGTGCCAGCAGTTTGACAGGTTACGGCAATGAGCAGTTCTTC. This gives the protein CASSLTGYGNEQFF.

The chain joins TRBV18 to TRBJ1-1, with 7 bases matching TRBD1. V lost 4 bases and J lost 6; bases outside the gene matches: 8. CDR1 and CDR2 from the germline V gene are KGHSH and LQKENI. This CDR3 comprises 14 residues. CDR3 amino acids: CASSQTGDRAEAFF. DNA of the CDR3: TGTGCCAGCTCACAAACAGGGGATCGGGCTGAAGCTTTCTTT.

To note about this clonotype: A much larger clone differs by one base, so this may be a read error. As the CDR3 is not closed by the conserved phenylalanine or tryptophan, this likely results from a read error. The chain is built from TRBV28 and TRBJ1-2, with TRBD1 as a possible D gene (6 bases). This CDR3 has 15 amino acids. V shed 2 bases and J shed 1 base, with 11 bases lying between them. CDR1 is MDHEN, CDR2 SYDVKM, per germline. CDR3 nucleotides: TGTGCCAGCAGTTTAAGAGGGGGGGGTAACTATGGCTACACCTCC. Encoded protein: CASSLRGGGNYGYTS.